The 3 T cell receptor beta chains in this list originate from one sample, sequenced in a study of OX40 agonist ivuxolimab in advanced cancers. Here immunoSEQ multiplex PCR was the method, and the copy in TCRdb shows in-frame clones only, minus some. The sample consists of more than 65,000 clones, roughly 82% of them appearing once. This specimen consisted of CD4+ or CD8+ T cells sorted from blood, obtained in a trial of the OX40 agonist ivuxolimab. Source of these receptors: an adult with an advanced solid tumor such as melanoma, head and neck, liver or kidney cancer.

This chain links TRBV5-1 with TRBJ2-1, with no clear D. This CDR3 has 13 residues. The V gene lost 0 bases and the J gene lost 7 bases, with 8 bases spanning the gap. Germline values: CDR1 SGHRS, CDR2 YFSETQ. The CDR3: CASSLGPPNEQFF. The CDR3 region has the DNA TGCGCCAGCAGCTTGGGGCCCCCAAATGAGCAGTTCTTC.

About this clone itself: The germline gene is not matched at one end of the junction; a read error may be the cause. The V gene is TRBV5-1, the J gene TRBJ1-3, with TRBD1 identical over 9 bases. Germline CDR1 is SGHRS and CDR2 is YFSETQ. CDR3 length: 15 amino acids. The CDR3 coding sequence is TGTGCCAGCAGCTTGGCCGGGACAGGGCCAAACACCATATATTTT. It specifies CASSLAGTGPNTIYF.

The chain has TRBV7-3 and TRBJ2-7; D remains unclear. This CDR3 comprises 14 residues. Germline CDR1 reads SGHTA; CDR2 reads FQGTGA. The ends were cut back, 5 bases at V and 6 bases at J, with 17 bases in the middle. This chain's CDR3 is CASSPKGSWFEQYF. Written as DNA, the CDR3 is TGTGCCAGCAGCCCCAAAGGCAGTTGGTTCGAGCAGTACTTC.